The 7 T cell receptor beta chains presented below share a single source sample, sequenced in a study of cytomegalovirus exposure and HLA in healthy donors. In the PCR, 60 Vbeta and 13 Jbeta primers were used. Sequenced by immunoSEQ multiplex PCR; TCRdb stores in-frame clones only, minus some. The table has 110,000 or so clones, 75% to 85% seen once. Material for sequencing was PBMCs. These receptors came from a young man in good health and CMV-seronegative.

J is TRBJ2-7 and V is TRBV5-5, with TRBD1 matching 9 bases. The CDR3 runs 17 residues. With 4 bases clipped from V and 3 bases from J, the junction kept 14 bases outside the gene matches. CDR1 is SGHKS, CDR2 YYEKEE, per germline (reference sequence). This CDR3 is CASSVAPGTGRNYEQYF. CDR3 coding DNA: TGTGCCAGCAGCGTCGCTCCCGGGACAGGGAGGAACTACGAGCAGTACTTC.

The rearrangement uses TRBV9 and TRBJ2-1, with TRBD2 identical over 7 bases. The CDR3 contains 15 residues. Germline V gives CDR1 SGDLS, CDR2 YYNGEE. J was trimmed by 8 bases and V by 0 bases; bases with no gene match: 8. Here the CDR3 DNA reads TGTGCCAGCAGCGTAGGCGGGGGTGGGGGTGATGAGCAGTTCTTC. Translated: CASSVGGGGGDEQFF.

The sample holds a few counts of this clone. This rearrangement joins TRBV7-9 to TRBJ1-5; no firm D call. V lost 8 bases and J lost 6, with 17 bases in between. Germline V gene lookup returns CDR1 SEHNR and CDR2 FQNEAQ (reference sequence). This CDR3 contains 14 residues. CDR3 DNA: TGTGCCAGCGGACCCGGGGAGGGCTCTCAGCCCCAGCATTTT. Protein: CASGPGEGSQPQHF. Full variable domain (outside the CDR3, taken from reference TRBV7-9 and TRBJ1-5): DTGVSQNPRHKITKRGQNVTFRCDPISEHNRLYWYRQTLGQGPEFLTYFQNEAQLEKSRLLSDRFSAERPKGSFSTLEIQRTEQGDSAMYLCASGPGEGSQPQHFGDGTRLSIL.

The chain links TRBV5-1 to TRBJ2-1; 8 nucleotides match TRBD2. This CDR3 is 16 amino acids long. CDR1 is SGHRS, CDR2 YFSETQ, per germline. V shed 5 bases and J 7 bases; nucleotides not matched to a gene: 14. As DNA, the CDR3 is TGCGCCAGCAGTCCCACCGCGGGGGGCGGGCCGAATGAGCAGTTCTTC. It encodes CASSPTAGGGPNEQFF.

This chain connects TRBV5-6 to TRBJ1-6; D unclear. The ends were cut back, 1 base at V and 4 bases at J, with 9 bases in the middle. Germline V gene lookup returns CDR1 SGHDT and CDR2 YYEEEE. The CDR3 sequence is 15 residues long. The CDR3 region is CASSLSPGYNSPLHF. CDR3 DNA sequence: TGTGCCAGCAGCTTGAGCCCCGGGTATAATTCACCCCTCCACTTT.

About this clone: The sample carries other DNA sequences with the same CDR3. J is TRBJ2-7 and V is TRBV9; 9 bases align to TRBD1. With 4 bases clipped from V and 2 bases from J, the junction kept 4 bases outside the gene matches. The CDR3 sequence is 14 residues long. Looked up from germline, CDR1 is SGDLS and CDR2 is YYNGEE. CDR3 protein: CASSLGTGTYEQYF. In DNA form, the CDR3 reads TGTGCCAGCAGCCTCGGGACAGGGACCTACGAGCAGTACTTC.

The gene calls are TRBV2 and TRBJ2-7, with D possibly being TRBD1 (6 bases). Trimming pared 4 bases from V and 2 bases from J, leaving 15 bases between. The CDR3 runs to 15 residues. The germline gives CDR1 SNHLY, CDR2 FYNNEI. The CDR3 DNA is TGTGCCAGCAGTGGTGGACAGACTCGTACCTACGAGCAGTACTTC. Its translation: CASSGGQTRTYEQYF.